The clone carrying this T cell receptor beta chain was counted many times. The data belong to a study of T cell repertoires in cytomegalovirus infection. The J segment lost 3 bases and the V segment lost 6 bases, leaving 14 bases of the junction unmatched. This CDR3 spans 17 amino acids. MiXCR was run by TCRdb on the reads, yielding one entry per CDR3 protein. The sample lists about 320,000 distinct CDR3 sequences, 9.5% seen once, with over 3.5% in the top ten. This chain links TRBV12-3 or TRBV12-4 with TRBJ2-1, with TRBD2 identical over 7 bases. The receptor's source is a human donor in good health (CMV status not recorded). Some clones in this sample may be carry-over from other donors' samples. The sample comprised PBMCs. The CDR3 loop reads CASSARLAGGIYNEQFF. The CDR3 bases are TGTGCCAGCAGCGCCCGACTAGCCGGTGGGATCTACAATGAGCAGTTCTTC.